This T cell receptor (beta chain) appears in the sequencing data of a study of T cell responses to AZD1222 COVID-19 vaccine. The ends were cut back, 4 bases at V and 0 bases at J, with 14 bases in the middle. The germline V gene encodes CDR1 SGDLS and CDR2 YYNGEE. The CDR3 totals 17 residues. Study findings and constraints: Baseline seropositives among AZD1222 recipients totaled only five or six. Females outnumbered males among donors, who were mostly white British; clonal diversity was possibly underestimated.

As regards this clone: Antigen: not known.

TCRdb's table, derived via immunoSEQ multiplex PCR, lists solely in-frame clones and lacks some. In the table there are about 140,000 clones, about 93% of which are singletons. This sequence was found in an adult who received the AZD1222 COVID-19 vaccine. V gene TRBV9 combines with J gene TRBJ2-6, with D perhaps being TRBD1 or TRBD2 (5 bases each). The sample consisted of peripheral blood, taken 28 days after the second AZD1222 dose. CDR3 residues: CASSRPTGLSGANVLTF. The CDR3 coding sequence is TGTGCCAGCAGCCGCCCCACAGGACTCTCTGGGGCCAACGTCCTGACTTTC. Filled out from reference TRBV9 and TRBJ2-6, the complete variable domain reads DSGVTQTPKHLITATGQRVTLRCSPRSGDLSVYWYQQSLDQGLQFLIQYYNGEERAKGNILERFSAQQFPDLHSELNLSSLELGDSALYFCASSRPTGLSGANVLTFGAGSRLTVL.